What follows is one T cell receptor (beta chain) and its context. Indicated time point: blood 4 weeks post-SBRT, at nephrectomy. This sample's treatment: 15 Gy SBRT to primary tumor, nephrectomy 4 weeks later. Only in-frame clones appear in the TCRdb table, and some are missing; sequencing was by immunoSEQ multiplex PCR. Here the sample spans 130,000 to 150,000 clones, around 88% being singletons. These data belong to a study of radiation and T cells in renal cell carcinoma. The CDR3 runs 14 residues. Germline values: CDR1 SGHTA, CDR2 FQGNSA. V trimming: 7 bases; J trimming: 8 bases; junction bases outside the gene matches: 7.

This receptor was taken from a woman between 45 and 65 years old with renal cell carcinoma. The chain has TRBV7-2 and TRBJ2-3, with 12 bases aligning to TRBD1. The sequences come from blood, collected from a patient whose treatment included radiotherapy and nephrectomy. The CDR3 protein is CASTRGQGAPTQYF. In DNA, the CDR3 is TGTGCCAGCACTCGGGGACAGGGGGCTCCTACGCAGTATTTT.